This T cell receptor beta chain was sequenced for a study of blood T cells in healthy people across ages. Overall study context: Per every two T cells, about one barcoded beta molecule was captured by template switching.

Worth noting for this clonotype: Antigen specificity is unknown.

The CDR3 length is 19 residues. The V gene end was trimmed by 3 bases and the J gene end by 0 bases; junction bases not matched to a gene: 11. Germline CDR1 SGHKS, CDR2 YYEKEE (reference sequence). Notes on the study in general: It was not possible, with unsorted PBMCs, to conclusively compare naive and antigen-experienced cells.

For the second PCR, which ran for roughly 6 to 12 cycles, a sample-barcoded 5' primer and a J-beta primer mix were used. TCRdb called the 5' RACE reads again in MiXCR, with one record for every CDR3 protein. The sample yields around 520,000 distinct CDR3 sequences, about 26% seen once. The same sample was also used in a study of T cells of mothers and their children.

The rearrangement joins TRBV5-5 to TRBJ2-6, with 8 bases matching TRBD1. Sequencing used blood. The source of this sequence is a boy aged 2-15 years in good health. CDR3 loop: CASSYPGQGPHSGANVLTF. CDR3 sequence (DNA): TGTGCCAGCAGCTACCCCGGACAGGGTCCCCACTCTGGGGCCAACGTCCTGACTTTC.